This TCR beta chain is from a study of blood T cell repertoires in COVID-19 (dated by TCRdb to 2020 to 2022). Background on the whole study: Samples from collaborators originated in the United States, Italy and Spain and spanned both the acute and convalescent phases of COVID-19. The prospective study material was composed of cDNA or gDNA derived from T cells, B-cell-depleted T cells, or PBMCs. Deeply sampled blood TCRbeta repertoires from subjects exposed to, actively infected with, or recovered from COVID-19 were included in the dataset. The repertoires were made available in a free public database intended to serve as a resource for research on the immune response to SARS-CoV-2. The samples were drawn from two sources: the first 160 participants of the ongoing ImmuneRACE study, and approximately 1,300 subjects contributed by 6 global collaborators. A de-identified subject ID, COVID-19 status, age in years and sex were almost always included in the sample metadata. HLA class I and class II types, where available, came from metadata supplied by the sample provider rather than from assay-based typing.

Paper-wide results and their limitations: The quantity of clinical and demographic metadata differed by source and by participant and was supplied without curation.

The collaborating institutions used their own protocols to collect whole blood in K2EDTA tubes. For TCRbeta analysis, collaborator samples were shipped as frozen whole blood, as isolated PBMCs, or as DNA extracted from either sample type. Note on this clone: What this receptor recognizes is not known. No base quality information exists; no much larger clone differs at one position.

TCRbeta CDR3 regions were amplified from genomic DNA using the immunoSEQ Assay, a bias-controlled multiplex PCR. For the original study's pipeline: Within the assay, amplification of reference gene primers was used to estimate how many nucleated cells each sample contained. Sequence reads were collapsed and filtered to measure the absolute abundance of every unique TCRbeta CDR3 rearrangement. For each sample, productive Simpson clonality was calculated by taking the square root of Simpson's diversity index across productive rearrangements. Here the immuneACCESS table is served through TCRdb, limited to in-frame sequences with V and J called. Missing clones are a known gap in these copies; in checked studies unresolved V genes cover under half, and the rest lacks a known reason. That table furnishes V, J and clone size, whereas the DNA furnished D and trimming. This sample holds roughly 70,000 clones; 87% were observed only once. The ten top clones hold around 20% of the sample.

CDR1 and CDR2 are drawn from the germline V gene (reference sequence): LNHDA, SQIVND. V sheds 3 bases and J sheds 2 bases, leaving 14 bases between their ends. The cysteine opens and the phenylalanine closes a CDR3 of 16 amino acids. Solely the CDR3 DNA is kept, with 48 bases framed from the first base. This chain joins TRBV19 to TRBJ1-3; TRBD1 might be the D gene, on 6 matching bases. This TCR was recovered from a woman aged 80 or over with acute or convalescent COVID-19. Sequenced material: peripheral blood. The CDR3 in this case is CASSIQGIQAGNTIYF. In nucleotide form, the sequence is TGTGCCAGTAGTATTCAGGGGATACAAGCTGGAAACACCATATATTTT.